This TCR beta chain was obtained from a study of cytomegalovirus exposure and HLA in healthy donors. For the study at large: The same platform was used for the roughly 120 validation repertoires and the roughly 720 first-cohort repertoires, a later analysis reported.

J gave up 6 bases and V 2 bases, and 5 bases lay outside the gene matches. The V gene's germline CDR1 is MNHEY and CDR2 SVGAGI. The CDR3 runs 14 residues. Study-level findings and limits: Most TCR sequences were uncommon, yet certain public TCRs appeared in many donors.

TCRdb keeps only in-frame clones here, not all; method: immunoSEQ multiplex PCR. The table has a few hundred thousand clones, around four fifths seen once. On this clone: Its antigen is still unknown.

Sequenced sample: PBMCs. The source is a woman younger than 45 in good health and CMV-seropositive. This chain uses TRBV6-5 with TRBJ1-1; TRBD1 matches at 8 bases. In nucleotides, the CDR3 is TGTGCCAGCAGTTACGGACAGGGTAGCGCTGAAGCTTTCTTT. Its protein is CASSYGQGSAEAFF.